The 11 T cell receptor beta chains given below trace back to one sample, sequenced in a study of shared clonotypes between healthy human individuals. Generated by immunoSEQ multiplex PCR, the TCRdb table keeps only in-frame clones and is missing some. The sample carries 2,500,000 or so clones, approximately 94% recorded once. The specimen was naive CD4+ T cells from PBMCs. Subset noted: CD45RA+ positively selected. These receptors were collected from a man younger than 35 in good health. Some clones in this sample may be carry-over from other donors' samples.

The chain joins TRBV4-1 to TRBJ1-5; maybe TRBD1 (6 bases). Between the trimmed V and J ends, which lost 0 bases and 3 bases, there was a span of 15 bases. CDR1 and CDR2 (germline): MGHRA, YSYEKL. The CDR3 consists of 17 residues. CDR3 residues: CASSQERLRGINQPQHF. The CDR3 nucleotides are TGCGCCAGCAGCCAAGAAAGACTTAGGGGGATCAATCAGCCCCAGCATTTT.

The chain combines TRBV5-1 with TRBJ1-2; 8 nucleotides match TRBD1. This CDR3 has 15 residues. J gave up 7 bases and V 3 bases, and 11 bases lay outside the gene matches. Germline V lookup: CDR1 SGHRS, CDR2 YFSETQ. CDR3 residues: CASSSTQGARSGYTF. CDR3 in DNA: TGCGCCAGCAGCTCGACTCAGGGGGCGCGGAGTGGCTACACCTTC.

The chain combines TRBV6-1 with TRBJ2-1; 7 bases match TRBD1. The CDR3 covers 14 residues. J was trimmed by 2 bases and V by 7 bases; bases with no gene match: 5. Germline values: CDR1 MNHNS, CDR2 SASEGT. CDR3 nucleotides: TGTGCCAGCACACACAGGGGACCCTACAATGAGCAGTTCTTC. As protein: CASTHRGPYNEQFF.

The CDR3 bases are TGTGCCAGCAGCTTAATGGGAGGGGCCCGGAGCGAGCAGTACTTC. This encodes CASSLMGGARSEQYF. The chain uses TRBV7-9 and TRBJ2-7; TRBD2 matches at 7 bases. This CDR3 is 15 amino acids long. The germline CDR1 and CDR2 sequences are SEHNR and FQNEAQ (reference sequence). After removal of 2 bases from V and 6 bases from J, the junction contained 10 bases not matched to a gene.

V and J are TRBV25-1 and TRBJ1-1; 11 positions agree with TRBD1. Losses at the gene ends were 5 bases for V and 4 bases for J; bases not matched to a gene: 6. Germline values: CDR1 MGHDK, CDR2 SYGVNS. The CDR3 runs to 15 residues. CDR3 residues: CASSSPGTGGTEAFF. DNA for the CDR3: TGTGCCAGCAGTTCCCCCGGGACAGGGGGCACTGAAGCTTTCTTT.

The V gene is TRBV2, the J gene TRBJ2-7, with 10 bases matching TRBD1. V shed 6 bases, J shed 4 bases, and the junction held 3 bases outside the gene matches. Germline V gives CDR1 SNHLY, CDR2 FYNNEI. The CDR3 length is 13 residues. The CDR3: CASRGTGVYEQYF. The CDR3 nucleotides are TGTGCCAGCAGAGGGACAGGGGTTTACGAGCAGTACTTC.

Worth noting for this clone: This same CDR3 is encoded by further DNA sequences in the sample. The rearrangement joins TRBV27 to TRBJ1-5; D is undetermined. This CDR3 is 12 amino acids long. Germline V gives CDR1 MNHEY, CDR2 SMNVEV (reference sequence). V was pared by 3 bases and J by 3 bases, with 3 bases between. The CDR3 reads CASSFLNQPQHF. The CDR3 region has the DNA TGTGCCAGCAGTTTTCTCAATCAGCCCCAGCATTTT.

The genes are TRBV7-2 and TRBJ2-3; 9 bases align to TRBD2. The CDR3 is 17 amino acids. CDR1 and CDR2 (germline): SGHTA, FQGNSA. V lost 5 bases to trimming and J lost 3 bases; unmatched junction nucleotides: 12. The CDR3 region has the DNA TGTGCCAGCAGCCTCCTAGGCGGGAGGGCCGGGACAGATACGCAGTATTTT. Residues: CASSLLGGRAGTDTQYF. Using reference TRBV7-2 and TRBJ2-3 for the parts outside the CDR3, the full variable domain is GAGVSQSPSNKVTEKGKDVELRCDPISGHTALYWYRQSLGQGLEFLIYFQGNSAPDKSGLPSDRFSAERTGGSVSTLTIQRTQQEDSAVYLCASSLLGGRAGTDTQYFGPGTRLTVL.

CDR3 in amino acids: CASSPQRNYGYTF. As DNA, the CDR3 is TGTGCCAGTAGTCCACAACGAAACTATGGCTACACCTTC. The chain links TRBV19 to TRBJ1-2; D is undetermined. Trimming cost V 5 bases and J 2 bases, with 9 bases left between them. Germline V lookup: CDR1 LNHDA, CDR2 SQIVND (reference sequence). This CDR3 has 13 residues.

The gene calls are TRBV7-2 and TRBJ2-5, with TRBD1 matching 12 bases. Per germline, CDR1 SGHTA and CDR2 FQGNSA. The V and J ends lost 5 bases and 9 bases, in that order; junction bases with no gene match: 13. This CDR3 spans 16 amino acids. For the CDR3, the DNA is TGTGCCAGCAGCGCCGCCGGGACAGGGGGCAGGAGGGCCCAGTACTTC. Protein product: CASSAAGTGGRRAQYF.

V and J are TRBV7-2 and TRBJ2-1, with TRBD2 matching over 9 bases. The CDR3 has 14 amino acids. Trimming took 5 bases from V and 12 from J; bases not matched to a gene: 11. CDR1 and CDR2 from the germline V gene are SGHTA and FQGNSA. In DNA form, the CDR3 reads TGTGCCAGCAGCCCAGAGGCGGGAGGGCCGGGGCAGTTCTTC. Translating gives CASSPEAGGPGQFF.